This entry is about one T cell receptor beta chain. This CDR3 comprises 17 residues. The V gene's germline CDR1 is SGHTA and CDR2 FQGNSA. The ends were cut back, 5 bases at V and 6 bases at J, with 23 bases in the middle. Assay used: immunoSEQ multiplex PCR; TCRdb lists only in-frame clones, some missing. The sample includes roughly 410,000 clones, 85% to 95% of them seen just once. The data belong to a study of shared T cell receptors in the human thymus. The V call is TRBV7-2, the J call TRBJ1-5; maybe TRBD1 (5 bases). What was sequenced was thymocytes. This receptor was obtained from a human donor. CDR3 DNA sequence: TGTGCCAGCAGCCCAGTCCGCGGCAGGGCGGGTGGTCAGCCCCAGCATTTT. As protein: CASSPVRGRAGGQPQHF.